This TCR beta chain appears in the sequencing data of a study of blood T cells in healthy people across ages. Next came a second PCR, run for about 7 to 12 cycles, which used a sample-barcoded 5' primer along with a J-beta primer mix. The authors tagged each cDNA molecule using a template-switch adaptor with 12 random nucleotides. At least 2.5 million CDR3-containing paired-end reads were obtained per sample. TCRdb reprocessed the 5' RACE reads via MiXCR and lists one record per CDR3 protein. Seen here are roughly 930,000 distinct CDR3 sequences, roughly 50% observed once, and the top ten hold under 15%. The draw of peripheral blood yielded roughly 9.1 milliliters from each donor. Germline V gene lookup returns CDR1 SGHRS and CDR2 YFSETQ. The CDR3 covers 12 residues. V was clipped by 2 bases and J by 0 bases, with 2 bases between them.

Sequencing was performed on blood. The receptor was derived from a young man in good health. V usage is TRBV5-1 and J usage is TRBJ2-5, with D unclear. CDR3 DNA sequence: TGCGCCAGCAGCTTCTACCAAGAGACCCAGTACTTC. Amino acid sequence: CASSFYQETQYF.